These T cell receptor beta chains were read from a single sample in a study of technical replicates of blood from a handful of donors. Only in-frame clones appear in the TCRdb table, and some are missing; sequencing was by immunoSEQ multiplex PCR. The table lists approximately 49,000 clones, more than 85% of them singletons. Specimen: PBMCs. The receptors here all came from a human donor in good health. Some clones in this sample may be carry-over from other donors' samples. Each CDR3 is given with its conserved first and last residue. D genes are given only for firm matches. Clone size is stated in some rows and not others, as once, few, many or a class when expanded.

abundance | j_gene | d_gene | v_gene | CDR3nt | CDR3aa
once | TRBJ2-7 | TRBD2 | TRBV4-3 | TGCGCCAGCAGCCAAGACGCAGCGGGGGGGCTCTACGAGCAGTACTTC | CASSQDAAGGLYEQYF
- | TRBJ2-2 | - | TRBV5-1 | TGCGCCAGCAGCTTGGTAGTAACCGGGGAGCTGTTTTTT | CASSLVVTGELFF
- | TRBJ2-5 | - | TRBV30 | TGTGCCTGGAGTAGGAGCGTGGGGACCCAGTACTTC | CAWSRSVGTQYF
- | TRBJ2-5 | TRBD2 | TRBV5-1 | TGCGCCAGCAGCTCGGTTCTCCGGGGGGGCGGAGAGACCCAGTACTTC | CASSSVLRGGGETQYF
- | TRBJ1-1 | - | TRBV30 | TGTGCCTGGAGTGTACGGGGGGGGTGGACTGAAGCTTTCTTT | CAWSVRGGWTEAFF
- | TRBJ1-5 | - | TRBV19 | TGTGCCAGTAGTATAGGGATCAGGGTTAGCAATCAGCCCCAGCATTTT | CASSIGIRVSNQPQHF
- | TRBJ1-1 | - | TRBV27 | TGTGCCAGCAGTAGGACCCTAGGGGCGTGGACTGAAGCTTTCTTT | CASSRTLGAWTEAFF
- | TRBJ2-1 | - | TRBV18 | TGTGCCAGCTCACTGTTCGGGAGTAATGAGCAGTTCTTC | CASSLFGSNEQFF
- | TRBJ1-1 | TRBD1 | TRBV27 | TGTGCCAGCGGGACAGTACGGAACACTGAAGCTTTCTTT | CASGTVRNTEAFF
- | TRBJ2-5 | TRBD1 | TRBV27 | TGTGCCAGCAGTTTATCAGGTCAGGGGGCTTGGGAGACCCAGTACTTC | CASSLSGQGAWETQYF
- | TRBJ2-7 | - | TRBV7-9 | TGTGCCAGCAGCTTAGGGGCGGGTATGTCCTACGAGCAGTACTTC | CASSLGAGMSYEQYF
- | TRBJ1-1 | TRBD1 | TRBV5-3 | TGTGCCAGAAGCCCGGGGACAGCCCAGAACACTGAAGCTTTCTTT | CARSPGTAQNTEAFF
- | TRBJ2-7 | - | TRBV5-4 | TGTGCCAGCAGCCCCCAGCGCCTCCGGGACACGGACTACGAGCAGTACTTC | CASSPQRLRDTDYEQYF
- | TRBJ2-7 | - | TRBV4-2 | TGTGCCAGCAGCCAAGATCTCGAGGGATACGAGCAGTACTTC | CASSQDLEGYEQYF
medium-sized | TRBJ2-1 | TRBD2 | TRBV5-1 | TGCGCCAGCAGCTTGAGCGGGGGCTACAATGAGCAGTTCTTC | CASSLSGGYNEQFF
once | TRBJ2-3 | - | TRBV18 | TGTGCCAGCTCACCCGGGGAACGTCAAACAGATACGCAGTATTTT | CASSPGERQTDTQYF
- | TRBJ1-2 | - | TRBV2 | TGTGCCAGCAGCAGGGATAACTATGGCTACACCTTC | CASSRDNYGYTF
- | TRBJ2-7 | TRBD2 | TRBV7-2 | TGTGCCAGCAGCTTATCGGGCGGGAGCTCCTACGAGCAGTACTTC | CASSLSGGSSYEQYF
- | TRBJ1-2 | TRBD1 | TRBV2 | TGTGCCAGCAGATCAAGGGACAGGGGATCCGGGAGCTACACCTTC | CASRSRDRGSGSYTF
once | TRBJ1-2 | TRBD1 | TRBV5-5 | TGTGCCAGCAGCTTGTGGACAGGAGGCTACACCTTC | CASSLWTGGYTF
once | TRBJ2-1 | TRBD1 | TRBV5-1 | TGCGCCAGCAGCTTGGGAGACAGGGTCAATGAGCAGTTCTTC | CASSLGDRVNEQFF
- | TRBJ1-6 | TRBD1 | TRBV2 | TGTGCCAGCAAAGGACAGGGGGTCTATTTTTCACCCCTCCACTTT | CASKGQGVYFSPLHF